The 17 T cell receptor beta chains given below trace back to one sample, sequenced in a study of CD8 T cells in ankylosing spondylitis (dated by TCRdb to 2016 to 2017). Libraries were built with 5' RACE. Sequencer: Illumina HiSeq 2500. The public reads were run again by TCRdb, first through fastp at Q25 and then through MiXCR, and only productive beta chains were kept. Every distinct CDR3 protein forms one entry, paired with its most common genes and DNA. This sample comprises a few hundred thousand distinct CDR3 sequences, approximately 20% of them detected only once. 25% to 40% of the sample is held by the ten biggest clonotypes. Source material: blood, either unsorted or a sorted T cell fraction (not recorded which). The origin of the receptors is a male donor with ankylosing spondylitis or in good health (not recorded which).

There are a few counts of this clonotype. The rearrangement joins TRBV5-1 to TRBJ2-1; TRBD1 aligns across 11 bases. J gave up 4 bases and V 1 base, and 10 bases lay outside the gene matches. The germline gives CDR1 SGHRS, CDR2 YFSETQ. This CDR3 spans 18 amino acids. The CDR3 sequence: CASSLNAWTGGRYNEQFF. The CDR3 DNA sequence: TGCGCCAGCAGCTTGAATGCATGGACAGGGGGCCGGTACAATGAGCAGTTCTTC.

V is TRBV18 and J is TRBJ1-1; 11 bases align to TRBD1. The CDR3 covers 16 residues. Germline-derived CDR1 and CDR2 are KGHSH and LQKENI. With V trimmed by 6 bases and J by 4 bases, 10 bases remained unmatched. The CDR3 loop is CASSSRTGGRITEAFF. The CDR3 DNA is TGTGCCAGCTCCTCTAGGACAGGGGGCAGGATCACTGAAGCTTTCTTT.

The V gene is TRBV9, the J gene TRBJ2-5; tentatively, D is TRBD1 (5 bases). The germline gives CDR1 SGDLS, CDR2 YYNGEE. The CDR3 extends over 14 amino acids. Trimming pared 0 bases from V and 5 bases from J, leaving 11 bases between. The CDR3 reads CASSVEGDGETQYF. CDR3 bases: TGTGCCAGCAGCGTAGAAGGGGATGGGGAGACCCAGTACTTC.

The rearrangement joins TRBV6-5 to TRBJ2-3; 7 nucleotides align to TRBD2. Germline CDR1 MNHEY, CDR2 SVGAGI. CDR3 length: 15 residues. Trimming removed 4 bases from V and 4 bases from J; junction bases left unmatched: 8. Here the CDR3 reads CASSFGGGGADTQYF. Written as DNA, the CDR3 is TGTGCCAGCAGTTTTGGGGGGGGGGGTGCAGATACGCAGTATTTT.

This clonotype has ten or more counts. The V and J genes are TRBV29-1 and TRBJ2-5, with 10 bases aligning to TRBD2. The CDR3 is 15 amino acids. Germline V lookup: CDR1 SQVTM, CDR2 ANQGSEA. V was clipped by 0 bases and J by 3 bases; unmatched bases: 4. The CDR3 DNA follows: TGCAGCGTTGAAGACGAGCGGGGGGGGGAAGAGACCCAGTACTTC. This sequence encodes CSVEDERGGEETQYF.

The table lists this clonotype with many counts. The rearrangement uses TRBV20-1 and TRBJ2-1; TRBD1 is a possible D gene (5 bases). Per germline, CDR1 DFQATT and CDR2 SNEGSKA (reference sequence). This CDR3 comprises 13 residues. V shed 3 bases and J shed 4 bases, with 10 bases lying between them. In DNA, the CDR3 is TGCAGTGCTAGGGACACCCTTTACAATGAGCAGTTCTTC. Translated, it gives CSARDTLYNEQFF.

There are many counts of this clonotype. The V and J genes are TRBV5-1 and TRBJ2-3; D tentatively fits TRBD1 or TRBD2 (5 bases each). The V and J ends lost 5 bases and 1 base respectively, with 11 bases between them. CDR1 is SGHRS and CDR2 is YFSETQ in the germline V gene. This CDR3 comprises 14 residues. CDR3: CASRIRDRTDTQYF. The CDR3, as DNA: TGCGCCAGCAGGATCCGGGACCGCACAGATACGCAGTATTTT.

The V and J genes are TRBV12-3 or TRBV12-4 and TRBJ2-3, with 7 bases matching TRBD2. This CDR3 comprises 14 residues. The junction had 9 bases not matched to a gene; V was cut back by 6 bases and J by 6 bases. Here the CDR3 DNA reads TGTGCCAGCAGGCCGGGAGGAGGAGCGGATACGCAGTATTTT. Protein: CASRPGGGADTQYF.

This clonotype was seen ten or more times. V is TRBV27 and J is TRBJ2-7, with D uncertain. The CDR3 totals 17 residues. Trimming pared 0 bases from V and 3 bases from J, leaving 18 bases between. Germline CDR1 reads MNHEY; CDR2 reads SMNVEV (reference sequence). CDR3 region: CASSLSLDDSLSYEQYF. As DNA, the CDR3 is TGTGCCAGCAGTTTATCGCTGGACGACTCCCTGAGCTACGAGCAGTACTTC.

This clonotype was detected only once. CDR3 bases: TGTGCCAGCAGCTTAGGGACAGGGCTCAACGAGCAGTACTTC. As protein: CASSLGTGLNEQYF. This rearrangement joins TRBV13 to TRBJ2-7; 7 bases align to TRBD1. Per the germline V gene, CDR1 is PRHDT and CDR2 is FYEKMQ (reference sequence). The CDR3 loop spans 14 amino acids. V was pared by 0 bases and J by 5 bases, with 4 bases of the junction left unmatched.

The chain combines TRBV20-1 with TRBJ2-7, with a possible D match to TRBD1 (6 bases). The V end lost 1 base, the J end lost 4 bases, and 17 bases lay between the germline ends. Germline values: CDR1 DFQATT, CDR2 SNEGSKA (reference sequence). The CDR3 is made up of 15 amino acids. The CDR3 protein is CSARAIFGGMYEQYF. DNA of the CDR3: TGCAGTGCTAGAGCCATCTTTGGGGGCATGTACGAGCAGTACTTC.

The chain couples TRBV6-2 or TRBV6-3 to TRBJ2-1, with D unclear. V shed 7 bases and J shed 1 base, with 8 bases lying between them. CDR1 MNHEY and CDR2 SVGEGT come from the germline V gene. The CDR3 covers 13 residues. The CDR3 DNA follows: TGTGCCAGCACACCTAGGTCCTACAATGAGCAGTTCTTC. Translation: CASTPRSYNEQFF.

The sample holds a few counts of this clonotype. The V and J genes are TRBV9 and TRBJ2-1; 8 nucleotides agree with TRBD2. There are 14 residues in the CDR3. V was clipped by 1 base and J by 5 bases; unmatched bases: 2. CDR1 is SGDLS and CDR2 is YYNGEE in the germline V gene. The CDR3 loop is CASSVLGGDNEQFF. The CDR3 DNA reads TGTGCCAGCAGCGTACTCGGGGGGGACAATGAGCAGTTCTTC.

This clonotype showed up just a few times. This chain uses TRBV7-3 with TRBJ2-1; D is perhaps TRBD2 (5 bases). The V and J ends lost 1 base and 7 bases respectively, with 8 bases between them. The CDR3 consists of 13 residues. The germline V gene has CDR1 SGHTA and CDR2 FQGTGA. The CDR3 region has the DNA TGTGCCAGCAGCTTAATCTGGACTAATGAGCAGTTCTTC. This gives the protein CASSLIWTNEQFF. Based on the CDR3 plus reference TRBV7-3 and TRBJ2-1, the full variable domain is GAGVSQTPSNKVTEKGKYVELRCDPISGHTALYWYRQSLGQGPEFLIYFQGTGAADDSGLPNDRFFAVRPEGSVSTLKIQRTERGDSAVYLCASSLIWTNEQFFGPGTRLTVL.

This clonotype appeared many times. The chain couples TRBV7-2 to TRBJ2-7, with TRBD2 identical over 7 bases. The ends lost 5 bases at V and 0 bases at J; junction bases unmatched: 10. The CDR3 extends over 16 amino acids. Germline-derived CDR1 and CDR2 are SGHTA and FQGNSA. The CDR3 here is CASSLTSGTNSYEQYF. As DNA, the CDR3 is TGTGCCAGCAGCCTGACCTCCGGGACTAACTCCTACGAGCAGTACTTC.

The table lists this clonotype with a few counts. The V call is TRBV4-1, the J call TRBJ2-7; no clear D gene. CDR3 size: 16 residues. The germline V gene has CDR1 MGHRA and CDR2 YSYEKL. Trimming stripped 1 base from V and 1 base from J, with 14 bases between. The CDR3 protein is CASSQGPGLDSYEQYF. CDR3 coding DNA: TGCGCCAGCAGCCAAGGCCCTGGGTTGGATTCCTACGAGCAGTACTTC.

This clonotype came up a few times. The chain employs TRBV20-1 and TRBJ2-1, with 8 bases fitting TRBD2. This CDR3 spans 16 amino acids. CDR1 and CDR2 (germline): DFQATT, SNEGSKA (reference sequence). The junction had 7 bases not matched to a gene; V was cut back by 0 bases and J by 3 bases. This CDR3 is CSARDGRAGVYNEQFF. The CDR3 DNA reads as TGCAGTGCTAGAGATGGGAGAGCGGGAGTCTACAATGAGCAGTTCTTC.